This T cell receptor beta chain emerged from a study of shared clonotypes between healthy human individuals. General observations from the study: Estimated clonotype richness was generally higher in naive than memory subsets. The naive CD4 repertoires of several donors were compared, and around 4.7% of clonotypes were shared.

The CDR3 has 15 residues. The germline CDR1 and CDR2 sequences are SGDLS and YYNGEE. After removal of 0 bases from V and 5 bases from J, the junction contained 8 bases not matched to a gene. For every subset, genomic DNA was evenly distributed across several immunoSEQ plates. Sequenced by immunoSEQ multiplex PCR; TCRdb stores in-frame clones only, minus some. In the table there are over a million clones, approximately 80% of which are singletons. Regarding this clone: What it recognizes is unknown.

V and J are TRBV9 and TRBJ2-7; 7 bases fit TRBD2. The source of this sequence is a man aged 18 to 29 in good health. Some clones in this sample may be carry-over from other donors' samples. Sequenced input: memory CD4+ T cells from PBMCs. Subset noted: CD45RA-negative fraction. The CDR3, as DNA: TGTGCCAGCAGCGTAGCTACCAGCGGGATAAACGAGCAGTACTTC. This encodes CASSVATSGINEQYF.